A selection of T cell receptor beta chains follows, all from one sample in a study of blood T cell repertoires in COVID-19. The method was immunoSEQ multiplex PCR; TCRdb's version includes in-frame clones alone and lacks a portion of them. Among 95,000 to 110,000 clones listed, around 85% were seen once. The sample was peripheral blood. These receptors were taken from a woman of 80 years or more with active or convalescent COVID-19. The CDR3 runs from the conserved cysteine through the conserved F or W. The D gene is left open where the match is weak. Clone sizes are given selectively: once, few, many, or a class where the clone is expanded.

d_call: TRBD1
clone_size: .
j_call: TRBJ2-3
v_call: TRBV7-2
cdr3_nt: TGTGCCAGCAGCCCATACACAGGGGCTGATACGCAGTATTTT
cdr3_aa: CASSPYTGADTQYF

d_call: .
clone_size: .
j_call: TRBJ1-1
v_call: TRBV18
cdr3_nt: TGTGCCAGCTCACCCACTCCGGACACTGAAGCTTTCTTT
cdr3_aa: CASSPTPDTEAFF

d_call: .
clone_size: .
j_call: TRBJ2-3
v_call: TRBV20-1
cdr3_nt: TGCAGTGCTAGTATGTTAGCTTGGGCAGATACGCAGTATTTT
cdr3_aa: CSASMLAWADTQYF

d_call: TRBD1
clone_size: .
j_call: TRBJ2-2
v_call: TRBV24-1
cdr3_nt: TGTGCCACCAGCCGACAGGGTCAAGCCGGGGAGCTGTTTTTT
cdr3_aa: CATSRQGQAGELFF

d_call: TRBD2
clone_size: .
j_call: TRBJ2-5
v_call: TRBV5-1
cdr3_nt: TGCGCCAGCAGCTGGGGGCACTCCGGGACTAGCATCTCGGAGACCCAGTACTTC
cdr3_aa: CASSWGHSGTSISETQYF

d_call: .
clone_size: .
j_call: TRBJ1-1
v_call: TRBV28
cdr3_nt: TGTGCCAGCAGTTTGATACGGGTGGAAACTGAAGCTTTCTTT
cdr3_aa: CASSLIRVETEAFF

d_call: .
clone_size: once
j_call: TRBJ2-2
v_call: TRBV19
cdr3_nt: TGTGCCAGCAATACAGGGTCCAGAGTAAACACCGGGGAGCTGTTTTTT
cdr3_aa: CASNTGSRVNTGELFF

d_call: TRBD2
clone_size: .
j_call: TRBJ2-1
v_call: TRBV11-3
cdr3_nt: TGTGCCAGCAGCTTCCGCGGGAGTGTTAATGAGCAGTTCTTC
cdr3_aa: CASSFRGSVNEQFF

d_call: .
clone_size: .
j_call: TRBJ2-7
v_call: TRBV30
cdr3_nt: TGTGCCTGGAGAGGCCTACAGGGAAACGACTCCTACGAGCAGTACTTC
cdr3_aa: CAWRGLQGNDSYEQYF

d_call: .
clone_size: .
j_call: TRBJ1-4
v_call: TRBV3-1/TRBV3-2
cdr3_nt: TGTGCCAGCAGCCAAGGGGGGGGCGAGCTGTTTTTT
cdr3_aa: CASSQGGGELFF

d_call: .
clone_size: few
j_call: TRBJ1-1
v_call: TRBV9
cdr3_nt: TGTGCCAGCAGCGTAGGGGGGACACCGAACACTGAAGCTTTCTTT
cdr3_aa: CASSVGGTPNTEAFF

d_call: .
clone_size: once
j_call: TRBJ1-2
v_call: TRBV7-8
cdr3_nt: TGTGCCAGCAGCTTGGAGACAGCCTATGGCTACACCTTC
cdr3_aa: CASSLETAYGYTF

d_call: .
clone_size: .
j_call: TRBJ2-5
v_call: TRBV11-2
cdr3_nt: TGTGCCAGCAGCTTAGAGGTCCTGCGGGGGACCCAGTACTTC
cdr3_aa: CASSLEVLRGTQYF

d_call: .
clone_size: .
j_call: TRBJ1-4
v_call: TRBV6-5
cdr3_nt: TGTGCCAGCAGTTCCGCGGGGCAGGGCAATGAAAAACTGTTTTTT
cdr3_aa: CASSSAGQGNEKLFF

d_call: TRBD2
clone_size: .
j_call: TRBJ2-7
v_call: TRBV7-3
cdr3_nt: TGTGCCAGCAGCCCCACTAGCGGGGGGATCTACGAGCAGTACTTC
cdr3_aa: CASSPTSGGIYEQYF

d_call: .
clone_size: .
j_call: TRBJ2-5
v_call: TRBV11-2
cdr3_nt: TGTGCCAGCAGCTTCGGGACAACGCAAGAGACCCAGTACTTC
cdr3_aa: CASSFGTTQETQYF

d_call: .
clone_size: few
j_call: TRBJ1-3
v_call: TRBV5-8
cdr3_nt: TGTGCCAGCAGCACCCGGCGGGGGGACACCATATATTTT
cdr3_aa: CASSTRRGDTIYF

d_call: .
clone_size: .
j_call: TRBJ1-1
v_call: TRBV5-1
cdr3_nt: TGCGCCAGCAGCTCCCAGGCGTTGAACACTGAAGCTTTCTTT
cdr3_aa: CASSSQALNTEAFF

d_call: .
clone_size: .
j_call: TRBJ1-2
v_call: TRBV29-1
cdr3_nt: TGCAGCGTTGACCTAAATCCCCCTGCCCCTGGCTACACCTTC
cdr3_aa: CSVDLNPPAPGYTF

d_call: .
clone_size: .
j_call: TRBJ2-2
v_call: TRBV7-6
cdr3_nt: TGTGCCAGCAGCTTAGCGCAGTCCACCGGGGAGCTGTTTTTT
cdr3_aa: CASSLAQSTGELFF

d_call: TRBD1
clone_size: .
j_call: TRBJ2-1
v_call: TRBV2
cdr3_nt: TGTGCCAGCAGTCTGACAGGGGACCTGAATGAGCAGTTCTTC
cdr3_aa: CASSLTGDLNEQFF

d_call: .
clone_size: .
j_call: TRBJ1-4
v_call: TRBV28
cdr3_nt: TGTGCCAGCAGTAAGACAGCGATTGATGAAAAACTGTTTTTT
cdr3_aa: CASSKTAIDEKLFF

d_call: TRBD1
clone_size: .
j_call: TRBJ1-1
v_call: TRBV29-1
cdr3_nt: TGCAGCGTTGACCAGGGGGCATCGGCTTTCTTT
cdr3_aa: CSVDQGASAFF

d_call: .
clone_size: .
j_call: TRBJ2-7
v_call: TRBV28
cdr3_nt: TGTGCCAGCAGTTTATTAGGGGACTCCTACGAGCAGTACTTC
cdr3_aa: CASSLLGDSYEQYF

d_call: .
clone_size: .
j_call: TRBJ1-1
v_call: TRBV11-2
cdr3_nt: TGTGCCAGCAGCTTTGGCAGGGAACAGAGATTT
cdr3_aa: CASSFGREQRF

d_call: TRBD2
clone_size: once
j_call: TRBJ2-1
v_call: TRBV7-2
cdr3_nt: TGTGCCAGCAGCTCCGGCGGGAGCGTGGCCTACAATGAGCAGTTCTTC
cdr3_aa: CASSSGGSVAYNEQFF

d_call: TRBD1
clone_size: .
j_call: TRBJ1-2
v_call: TRBV29-1
cdr3_nt: TGCAGCGGTCGACAGGGCTCCTATGGCTACACCTTC
cdr3_aa: CSGRQGSYGYTF

d_call: .
clone_size: once
j_call: TRBJ2-3
v_call: TRBV5-1
cdr3_nt: TGCGCCAGCAGCTTGGTGGCTAGCACAGATACGCAGTATTTT
cdr3_aa: CASSLVASTDTQYF

d_call: .
clone_size: .
j_call: TRBJ1-2
v_call: TRBV30
cdr3_nt: TGTGCCTGGAGGCCCAAGGGGGTCTCTAACTATGGCTACACCTTC
cdr3_aa: CAWRPKGVSNYGYTF

d_call: .
clone_size: .
j_call: TRBJ1-2
v_call: TRBV6-5
cdr3_nt: TGTGCCAGCAGTTACTCGAATTTTCCGGTCTATGGCTACACCTTC
cdr3_aa: CASSYSNFPVYGYTF

d_call: TRBD1
clone_size: few
j_call: TRBJ2-1
v_call: TRBV7-7
cdr3_nt: TGTGCTAGCAGCCCCGGGACAGAATACTATTACAATGAGCAGTTCTTC
cdr3_aa: CASSPGTEYYYNEQFF

d_call: TRBD1
clone_size: .
j_call: TRBJ1-4
v_call: TRBV19
cdr3_nt: TGTGCCAGTGCGGACAGGGTCAATGAAAAACTGTTTTTT
cdr3_aa: CASADRVNEKLFF

d_call: .
clone_size: .
j_call: TRBJ2-7
v_call: TRBV4-2
cdr3_nt: TGTGCCAGCAGGGGCGGGGATCGAACGCAGTACTTC
cdr3_aa: CASRGGDRTQYF

d_call: TRBD2
clone_size: few
j_call: TRBJ2-1
v_call: TRBV28
cdr3_nt: TGTGCCAGCAGTTCCCACAAACTAGCGGGGGGCACCTACAATGAGCAGTTCTTC
cdr3_aa: CASSSHKLAGGTYNEQFF

d_call: TRBD1
clone_size: few
j_call: TRBJ1-2
v_call: TRBV19
cdr3_nt: TGTGCCAGTAGTAGTCGGACAGGGGGCTTTGGCTACACCTTC
cdr3_aa: CASSSRTGGFGYTF

d_call: TRBD2
clone_size: few
j_call: TRBJ2-2
v_call: TRBV2
cdr3_nt: TGTGCCAGCAGGGTAACTAGCGGGATTACCGGGGAGCTGTTTTTT
cdr3_aa: CASRVTSGITGELFF

d_call: .
clone_size: .
j_call: TRBJ1-2
v_call: TRBV9
cdr3_nt: TGTGCCAGCAGCTCCAGGGGAGTTAACTATGGCTACACCTTC
cdr3_aa: CASSSRGVNYGYTF

d_call: .
clone_size: .
j_call: TRBJ1-1
v_call: TRBV19
cdr3_nt: TGTGCCAGTAAGCGGGAGAACACTGAAGCTTTCTTT
cdr3_aa: CASKRENTEAFF